Only one count was recorded for the clone carrying this TCR beta chain. The antigen remains unidentified. Libraries were prepared by immunoSEQ multiplex PCR; TCRdb keeps only in-frame clonotypes and omits some of them. The sample carries a few hundred thousand clones, 70% recorded once. The sample originates from a study of cytotoxic CD8 clonotypes in ibrutinib-treated CLL. Study context: Each sample contained, on average, roughly 250,000 productive templates and some 90,000 productive rearrangements. Overall study findings and caveats: Baseline values of clonality outstripped age-matched healthy donors and followed circulating CD8+ T-cell counts. Public clonotypes, rarely seen, contracted or held steady on treatment.

Germline assignment: CDR1 MDHEN and CDR2 SYDVKM. The CDR3 contains 16 residues. J gave up 6 bases and V 3 bases, and 12 bases lay outside the gene matches. The TCR comes from a human donor with chronic lymphocytic leukemia. The specimen was PBMCs, collected after 24 months of ibrutinib treatment. The rearrangement uses TRBV28 and TRBJ2-7; the match to TRBD2 covers 9 bases. CDR3 nucleotides: TGTGCCAGCAGTTTCCCCGTGCTAGCGGGGCCCCCCGAGCAGTACTTC. It is translated as CASSFPVLAGPPEQYF.